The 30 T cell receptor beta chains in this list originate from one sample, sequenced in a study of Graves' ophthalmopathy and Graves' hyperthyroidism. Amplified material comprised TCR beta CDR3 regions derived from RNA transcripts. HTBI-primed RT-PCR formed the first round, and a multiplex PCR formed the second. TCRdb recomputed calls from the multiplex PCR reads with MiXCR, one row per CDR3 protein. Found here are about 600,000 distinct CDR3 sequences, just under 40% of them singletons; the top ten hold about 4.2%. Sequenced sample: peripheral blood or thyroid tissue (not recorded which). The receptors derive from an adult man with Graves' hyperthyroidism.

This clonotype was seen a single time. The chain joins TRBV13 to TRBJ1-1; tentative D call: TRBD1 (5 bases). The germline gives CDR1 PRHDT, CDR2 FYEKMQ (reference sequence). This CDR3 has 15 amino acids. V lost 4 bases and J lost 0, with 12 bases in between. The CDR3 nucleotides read TGTGCCAGCAGCTCCCGGGACGGCTTGAACACTGAAGCTTTCTTT. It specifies CASSSRDGLNTEAFF. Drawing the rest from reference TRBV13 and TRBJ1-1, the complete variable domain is AAGVIQSPRHLIKEKRETATLKCYPIPRHDTVYWYQQGPGQDPQFLISFYEKMQSDKGSIPDRFSAQQFSDYHSELNMSSLELGDSALYFCASSSRDGLNTEAFFGQGTRLTVV.

The CDR3 bases are TGCGCCAGCAGCCAAGATAGGGGCAGGGGTTATGAGCAGTTCTTC. It translates to CASSQDRGRGYEQFF. V usage is TRBV4-1 and J usage is TRBJ2-1, with D possibly matching TRBD1 (6 bases). V lost 0 bases and J 8 bases, leaving 14 bases between the germline ends. The CDR3 extends over 15 amino acids. CDR1 is MGHRA and CDR2 is YSYEKL in the germline V gene.

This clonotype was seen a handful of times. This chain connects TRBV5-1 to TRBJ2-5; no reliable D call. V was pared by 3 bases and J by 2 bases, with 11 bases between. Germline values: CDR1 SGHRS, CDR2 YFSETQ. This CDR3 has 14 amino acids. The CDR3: CASSYRAQQETQYF. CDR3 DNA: TGCGCCAGCAGCTACCGGGCGCAACAAGAGACCCAGTACTTC.

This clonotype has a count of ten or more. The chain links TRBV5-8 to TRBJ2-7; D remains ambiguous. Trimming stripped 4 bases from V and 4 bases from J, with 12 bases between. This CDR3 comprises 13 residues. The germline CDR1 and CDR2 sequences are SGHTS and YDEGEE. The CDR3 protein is CASSPTDGYEQYF. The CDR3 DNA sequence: TGTGCCAGCAGCCCTACGGACGGGTACGAGCAGTACTTC. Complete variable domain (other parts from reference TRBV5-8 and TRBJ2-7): EAGVTQSPTHLIKTRGQQATLRCSPISGHTSVYWYQQALGLGLQFLLWYDEGEERNRGNFPPRFSGRQFPNYSSELNVNALELEDSALYLCASSPTDGYEQYFGPGTRLTVT.

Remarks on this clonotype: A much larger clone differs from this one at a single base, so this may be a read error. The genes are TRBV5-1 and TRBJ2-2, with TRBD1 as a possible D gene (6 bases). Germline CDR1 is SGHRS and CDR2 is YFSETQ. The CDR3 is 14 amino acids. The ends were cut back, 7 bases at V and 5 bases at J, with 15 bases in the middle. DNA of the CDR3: TGCGCCAGCTCAACCGAAACAGGGACCGGGGAGCTGTTTTTT. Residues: CASSTETGTGELFF.

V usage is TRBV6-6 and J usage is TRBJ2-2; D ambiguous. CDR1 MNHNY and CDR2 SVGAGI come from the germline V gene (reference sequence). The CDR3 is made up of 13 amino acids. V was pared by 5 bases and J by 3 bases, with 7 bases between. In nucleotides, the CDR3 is TGTGCCAGCAGTGTGTCTGACACCGGGGAGCTGTTTTTT. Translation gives CASSVSDTGELFF.

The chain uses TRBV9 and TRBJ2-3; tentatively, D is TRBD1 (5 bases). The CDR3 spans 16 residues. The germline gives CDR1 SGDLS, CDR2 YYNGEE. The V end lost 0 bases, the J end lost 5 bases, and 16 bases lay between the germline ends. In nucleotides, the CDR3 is TGTGCCAGCAGCGTAGGCCTAAGTGGGGCGAGAGATACGCAGTATTTT. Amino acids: CASSVGLSGARDTQYF.

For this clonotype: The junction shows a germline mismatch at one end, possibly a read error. CDR3 bases: TGCGCCACCAGCAGAGGGAGGACAGGGGGCTACGAGCAGTACTTC. Translation gives CATSRGRTGGYEQYF. The V and J genes are TRBV15 and TRBJ2-7; 10 nucleotides line up with TRBD1. The germline V gene has CDR1 LNHNV and CDR2 YYDKDF (reference sequence). The CDR3 has 15 residues.

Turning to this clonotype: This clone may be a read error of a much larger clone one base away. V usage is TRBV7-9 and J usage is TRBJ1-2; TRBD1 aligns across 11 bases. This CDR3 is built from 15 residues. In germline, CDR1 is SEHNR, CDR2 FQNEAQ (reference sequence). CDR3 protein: CASCLDRGLDHGYTF. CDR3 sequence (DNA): TGCGCCAGCTGCCTGGACAGGGGGCTTGACCATGGCTACACCTTC.

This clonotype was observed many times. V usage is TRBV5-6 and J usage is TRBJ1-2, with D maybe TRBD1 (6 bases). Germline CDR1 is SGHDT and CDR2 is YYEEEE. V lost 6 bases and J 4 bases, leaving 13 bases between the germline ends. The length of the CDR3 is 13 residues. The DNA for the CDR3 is TGTGCCAGCAACCACAGGGTAACCTATGGCTACACCTTC. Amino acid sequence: CASNHRVTYGYTF.

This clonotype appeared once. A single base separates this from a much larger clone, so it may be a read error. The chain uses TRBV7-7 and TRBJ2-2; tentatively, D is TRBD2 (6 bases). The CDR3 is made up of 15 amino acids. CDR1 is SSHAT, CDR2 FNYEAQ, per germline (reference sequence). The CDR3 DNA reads TGTGCTAACAGCTTAGGAGGGACGGGTACCGGGGAGCTGTTTTTT. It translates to CANSLGGTGTGELFF.

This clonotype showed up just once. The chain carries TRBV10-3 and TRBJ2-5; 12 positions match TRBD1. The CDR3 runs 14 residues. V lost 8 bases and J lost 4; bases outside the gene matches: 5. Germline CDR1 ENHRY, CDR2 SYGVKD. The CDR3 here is CAIAGTGGGETQYF. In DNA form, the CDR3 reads TGTGCCATCGCCGGGACAGGGGGCGGAGAGACCCAGTACTTC.

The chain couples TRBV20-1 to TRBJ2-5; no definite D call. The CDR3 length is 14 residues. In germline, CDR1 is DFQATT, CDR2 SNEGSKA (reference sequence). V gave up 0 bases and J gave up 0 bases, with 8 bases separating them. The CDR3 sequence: CSARDNRYQETQYF. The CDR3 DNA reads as TGCAGTGCTAGAGATAATAGGTACCAAGAGACCCAGTACTTC.

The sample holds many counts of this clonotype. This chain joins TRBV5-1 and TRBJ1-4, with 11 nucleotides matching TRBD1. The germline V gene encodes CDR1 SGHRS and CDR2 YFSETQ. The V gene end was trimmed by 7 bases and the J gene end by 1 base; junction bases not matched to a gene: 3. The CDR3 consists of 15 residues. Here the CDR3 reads CASGQGARTNEKLFF. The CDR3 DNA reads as TGCGCCAGCGGACAGGGGGCGCGAACTAATGAAAAACTGTTTTTT.

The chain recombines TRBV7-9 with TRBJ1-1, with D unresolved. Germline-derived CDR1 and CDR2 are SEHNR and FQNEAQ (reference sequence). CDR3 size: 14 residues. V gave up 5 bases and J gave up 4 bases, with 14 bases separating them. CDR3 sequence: CASSPPVGSTEAFF. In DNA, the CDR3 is TGTGCCAGCAGCCCCCCTGTAGGAAGCACTGAAGCTTTCTTT.

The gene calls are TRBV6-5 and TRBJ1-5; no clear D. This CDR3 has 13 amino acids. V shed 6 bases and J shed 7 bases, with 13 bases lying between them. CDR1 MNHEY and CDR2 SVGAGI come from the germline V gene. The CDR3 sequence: CASSSYYGQPQHF. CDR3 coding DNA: TGTGCCAGCAGCTCCTATTACGGGCAGCCCCAGCATTTT.

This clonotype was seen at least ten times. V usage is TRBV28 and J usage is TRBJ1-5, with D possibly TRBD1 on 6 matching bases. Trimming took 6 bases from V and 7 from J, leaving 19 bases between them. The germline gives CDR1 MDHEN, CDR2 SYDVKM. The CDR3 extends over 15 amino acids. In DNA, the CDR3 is TGTGCCAGCAGCCTCCGGCAGGGGTCGGTCCAGCCCCAGCATTTT. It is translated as CASSLRQGSVQPQHF.

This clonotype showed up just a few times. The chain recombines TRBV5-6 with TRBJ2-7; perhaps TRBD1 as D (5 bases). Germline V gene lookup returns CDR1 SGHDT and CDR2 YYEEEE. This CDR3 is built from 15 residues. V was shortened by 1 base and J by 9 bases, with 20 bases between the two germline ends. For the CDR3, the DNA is TGTGCCAGCAGCTTGAGCGACAGACACCCCTCTGGGCAGTACTTC. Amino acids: CASSLSDRHPSGQYF.

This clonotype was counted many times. CDR3 in amino acids: CASRPGTGRYGYTF. DNA for the CDR3: TGTGCCAGCAGGCCCGGGACAGGGAGATATGGCTACACCTTC. The chain has TRBV12-3 or TRBV12-4 and TRBJ1-2; 9 bases are a match to TRBD1. The CDR3 is 14 amino acids. Trimming took 6 bases from V and 5 from J; bases not matched to a gene: 7.

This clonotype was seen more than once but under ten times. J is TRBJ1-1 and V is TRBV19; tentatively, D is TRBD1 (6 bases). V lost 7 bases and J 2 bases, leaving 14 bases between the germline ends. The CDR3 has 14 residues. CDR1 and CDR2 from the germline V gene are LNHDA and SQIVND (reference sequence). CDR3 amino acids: CASKIRQDNTEAFF. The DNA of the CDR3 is TGTGCCAGTAAAATCCGACAGGATAACACTGAAGCTTTCTTT.

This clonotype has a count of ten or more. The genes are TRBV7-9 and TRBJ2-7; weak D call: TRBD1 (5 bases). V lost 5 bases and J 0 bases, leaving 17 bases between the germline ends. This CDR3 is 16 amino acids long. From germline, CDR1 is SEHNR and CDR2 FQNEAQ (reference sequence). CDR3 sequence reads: CASSQMTERTSYEQYF. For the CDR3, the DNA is TGTGCCAGCAGCCAGATGACAGAACGAACCTCCTACGAGCAGTACTTC.

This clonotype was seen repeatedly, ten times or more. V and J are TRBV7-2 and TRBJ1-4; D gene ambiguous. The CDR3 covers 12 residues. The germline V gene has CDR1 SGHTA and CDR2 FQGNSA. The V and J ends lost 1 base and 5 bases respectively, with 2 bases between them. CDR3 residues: CASSLENEKLFF. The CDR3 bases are TGTGCCAGCAGCTTAGAGAATGAAAAACTGTTTTTT.

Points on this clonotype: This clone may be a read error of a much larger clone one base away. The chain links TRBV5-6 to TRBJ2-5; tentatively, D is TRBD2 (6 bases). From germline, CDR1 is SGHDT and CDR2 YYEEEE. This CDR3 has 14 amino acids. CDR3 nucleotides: TGTGCCAGCAGCTACCTAGGGGTAGCGGAGACCCTGTACTTC. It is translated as CASSYLGVAETLYF.

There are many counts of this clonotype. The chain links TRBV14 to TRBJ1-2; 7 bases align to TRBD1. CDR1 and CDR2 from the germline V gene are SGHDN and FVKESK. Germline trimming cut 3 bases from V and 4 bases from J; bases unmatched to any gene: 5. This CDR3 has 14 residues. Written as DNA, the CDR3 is TGTGCCAGCAGCCAGGGAGGGGGCGCCTATGGCTACACCTTC. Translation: CASSQGGGAYGYTF.

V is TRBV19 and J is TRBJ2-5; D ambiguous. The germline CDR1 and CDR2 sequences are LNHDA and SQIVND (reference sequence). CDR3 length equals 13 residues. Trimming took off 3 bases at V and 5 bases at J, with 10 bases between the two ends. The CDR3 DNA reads TGTGCCAGTAGTATCGGATTGGGGGAGACCCAGTACTTC. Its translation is CASSIGLGETQYF.

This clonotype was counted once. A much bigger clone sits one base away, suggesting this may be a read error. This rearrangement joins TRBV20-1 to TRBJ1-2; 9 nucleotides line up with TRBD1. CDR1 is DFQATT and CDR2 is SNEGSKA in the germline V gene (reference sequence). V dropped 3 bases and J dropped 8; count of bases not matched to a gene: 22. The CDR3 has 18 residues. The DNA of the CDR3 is TGCAGTGCTAGTGATCGGAGAGGGGACAGGGCCTTTTGGGAAGGCTACACCTTC. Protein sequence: CSASDRRGDRAFWEGYTF.

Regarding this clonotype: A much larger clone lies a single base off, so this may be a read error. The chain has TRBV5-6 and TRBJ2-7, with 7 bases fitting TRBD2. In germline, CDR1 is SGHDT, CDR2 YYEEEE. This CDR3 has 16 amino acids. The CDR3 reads CASSLLAGRHVDEQHF. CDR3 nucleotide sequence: TGTGCCAGCAGCTTGTTAGCGGGCCGACATGTCGACGAGCAGCACTTC. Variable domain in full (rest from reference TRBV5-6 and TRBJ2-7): DAGVTQSPTHLIKTRGQQVTLRCSPKSGHDTVSWYQQALGQGPQFIFQYYEEEERQRGNFPDRFSGHQFPNYSSELNVNALLLGDSALYLCASSLLAGRHVDEQHFGPGTRLTVT.

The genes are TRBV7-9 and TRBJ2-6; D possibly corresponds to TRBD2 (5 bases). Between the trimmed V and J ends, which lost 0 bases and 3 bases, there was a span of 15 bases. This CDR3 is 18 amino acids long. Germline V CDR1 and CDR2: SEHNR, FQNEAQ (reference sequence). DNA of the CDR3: TGTGCCAGCAGCTTAGCGGGAGACGGGTTCTTTGGGGCCAACGTCCTGACTTTC. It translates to CASSLAGDGFFGANVLTF. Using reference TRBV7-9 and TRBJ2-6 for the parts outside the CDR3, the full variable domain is DTGVSQNPRHKITKRGQNVTFRCDPISEHNRLYWYRQTLGQGPEFLTYFQNEAQLEKSRLLSDRFSAERPKGSFSTLEIQRTEQGDSAMYLCASSLAGDGFFGANVLTFGAGSRLTVL.

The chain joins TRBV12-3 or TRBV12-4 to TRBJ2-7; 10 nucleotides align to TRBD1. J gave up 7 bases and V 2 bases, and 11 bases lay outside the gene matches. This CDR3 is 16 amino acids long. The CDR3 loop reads CASSLLRDRGLREQYF. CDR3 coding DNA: TGTGCCAGCAGTTTACTTAGGGACAGGGGTCTACGAGAGCAGTACTTC.

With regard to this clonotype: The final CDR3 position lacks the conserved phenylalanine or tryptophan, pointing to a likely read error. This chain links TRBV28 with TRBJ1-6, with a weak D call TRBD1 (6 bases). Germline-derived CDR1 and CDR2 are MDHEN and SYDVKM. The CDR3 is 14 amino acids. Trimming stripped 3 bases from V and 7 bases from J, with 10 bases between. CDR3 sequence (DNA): TGTGCCAGCAGTTTGCCGGGGGCCAATTCACCCCTCCACCTT. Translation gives CASSLPGANSPLHL.